These 31 T cell receptor beta chains were sequenced from one sample in a study of blood T cell repertoires in COVID-19. Method: immunoSEQ multiplex PCR; TCRdb's copy keeps in-frame clones and lacks some. The sample consists of around 300,000 clones, around 90% of them appearing once. The sequencing sample was made of peripheral blood. All receptors come from a man aged 45-65 years with acute or convalescent COVID-19.

The chain recombines TRBV6-5 with TRBJ2-7; D is uncertain. The CDR3 spans 14 residues. The germline V gene has CDR1 MNHEY and CDR2 SVGAGI. V was trimmed by 7 bases and J by 2 bases, leaving 15 bases between them. The CDR3 DNA follows: TGTGCCAGCAAGTTACAGATCAGAGCCTACGAGCAGTACTTC. Amino acid sequence: CASKLQIRAYEQYF.

The rearrangement joins TRBV7-9 to TRBJ1-2; the D gene is possibly TRBD1 (5 bases). The CDR3 loop spans 17 amino acids. The germline V gene has CDR1 SEHNR and CDR2 FQNEAQ (reference sequence). The ends were cut back, 0 bases at V and 4 bases at J, with 18 bases in the middle. CDR3: CASSLATSGVAGYGYTF. The DNA of the CDR3 is TGTGCCAGCAGCTTAGCAACCTCGGGGGTTGCGGGCTATGGCTACACCTTC.

This chain links TRBV11-2 with TRBJ1-2; D is unresolved. V gave up 5 bases and J gave up 4 bases, with 11 bases separating them. Germline lookup yields CDR1 SGHAT and CDR2 FQNNGV. The CDR3 is made up of 13 amino acids. In DNA form, the CDR3 reads TGTGCCAGCAGCCCACCGGGTCCCTATGGCTACACCTTC. Translating gives CASSPPGPYGYTF.

The J gene is TRBJ1-2, the V gene TRBV7-2; D not resolved. The V gene's germline CDR1 is SGHTA and CDR2 FQGNSA. Trimming took off 0 bases at V and 8 bases at J, with 13 bases between the two ends. There are 14 residues in the CDR3. CDR3 sequence: CASSLAPQVYGYTF. CDR3 sequence (DNA): TGTGCCAGCAGCTTAGCCCCTCAGGTTTACGGCTACACCTTC.

This clone was counted only a few times. V and J are TRBV5-6 and TRBJ2-7; 8 bases are shared with TRBD1. This CDR3 comprises 13 residues. Germline trimming cut 2 bases from V and 7 bases from J; bases unmatched to any gene: 5. CDR1 SGHDT and CDR2 YYEEEE come from the germline V gene. CDR3 sequence reads: CASSFPGGSEQYF. In DNA form, the CDR3 reads TGTGCCAGCAGCTTCCCAGGGGGCTCAGAGCAGTACTTC. The full variable domain, rest sourced from reference TRBV5-6 and TRBJ2-7, is DAGVTQSPTHLIKTRGQQVTLRCSPKSGHDTVSWYQQALGQGPQFIFQYYEEEERQRGNFPDRFSGHQFPNYSSELNVNALLLGDSALYLCASSFPGGSEQYFGPGTRLTVT.

This clone was picked up one time. The chain is built from TRBV7-3 and TRBJ2-1; D may be TRBD1 (5 bases). Germline CDR1 is SGHTA and CDR2 is FQGTGA. This CDR3 has 16 amino acids. V lost 1 base to trimming and J lost 4 bases, with 14 bases between them. For the CDR3, the DNA is TGTGCCAGCAGCTTAAACCAGCAGGGCCCTTACAATGAGCAGTTCTTC. This sequence encodes CASSLNQQGPYNEQFF.

The rearrangement links TRBV20-1 to TRBJ2-7; TRBD1 is a possible D gene (5 bases). V lost 5 bases and J 2 bases, leaving 7 bases between the germline ends. Germline CDR1 reads DFQATT; CDR2 reads SNEGSKA (reference sequence). This CDR3 spans 11 amino acids. The CDR3 coding sequence is TGCAGTGCTCTCAGGGCCTACGAGCAGTACTTC. Translated, it gives CSALRAYEQYF.

As concerns this clone: One end of the junction varies from germline; a read error may be responsible. Within the sample, other DNA sequences also encode this same CDR3. This chain connects TRBV6-5 to TRBJ1-1; tentatively, D is TRBD1 (6 bases). There are 16 residues in the CDR3. Germline loops: CDR1 MNHEY, CDR2 SVGAGI. Here the CDR3 DNA reads TGCGCCAGCAGTTACTCGATAAGGACAGTGAACACTGAAGCTTTCTTT. As protein: CASSYSIRTVNTEAFF.

The J gene is TRBJ2-2, the V gene TRBV18; no firm D call. Germline V gene sequence: CDR1 KGHSH, CDR2 LQKENI. CDR3 length: 13 amino acids. V was shortened by 6 bases and J by 7 bases, with 12 bases between the two germline ends. The CDR3 here is CASSKTSGGELFF. The CDR3 DNA is TGTGCCAGCTCGAAAACATCAGGCGGGGAGCTGTTTTTT.

The chain is built from TRBV30 and TRBJ2-7; D is unclear. Germline-derived CDR1 and CDR2 are GTSNPN and SVGIG (reference sequence). V was shortened by 1 base and J by 4 bases, with 11 bases between the two germline ends. This CDR3 region has 13 residues. The CDR3 loop reads CAWSASLGYEQYF. The CDR3 DNA is TGTGCCTGGAGTGCCTCCCTAGGTTACGAGCAGTACTTC.

The chain carries TRBV4-2 and TRBJ1-2; D unclear. Germline V CDR1 and CDR2: LGHNA, YNFKEQ. Trimming removed 0 bases from V and 6 bases from J, with 11 bases in between. This CDR3 contains 14 residues. The CDR3 DNA follows: TGTGCCAGCAGCCAAGAGGGCCTGAAGGATGGCTACACCTTC. Translating gives CASSQEGLKDGYTF.

The chain carries TRBV7-2 and TRBJ2-3; possible D gene TRBD1, 5 bases. Germline lookup yields CDR1 SGHTA and CDR2 FQGNSA. The CDR3 has 17 amino acids. Trimming cost V 1 base and J 0 bases, with 14 bases left between them. CDR3 in amino acids: CASSLGFGAPSTDTQYF. CDR3 in DNA: TGTGCCAGCAGCTTAGGTTTTGGGGCGCCTAGCACAGATACGCAGTATTTT.

V usage is TRBV4-1 and J usage is TRBJ2-5, with TRBD2 matching over 8 bases. This CDR3 region has 14 residues. The V and J ends lost 0 bases and 5 bases, in that order; junction bases with no gene match: 2. CDR1 is MGHRA and CDR2 is YSYEKL in the germline V gene. The CDR3 sequence is CASSQELAGETQYF. The CDR3 DNA reads as TGCGCCAGCAGCCAAGAATTAGCGGGGGAGACCCAGTACTTC.

DNA for the CDR3: TGTGCCAGCAGCCAAGGGGGGGTACACGGCTACACCTTC. Translated: CASSQGGVHGYTF. The rearrangement uses TRBV14 and TRBJ1-2; perhaps TRBD1 as D (5 bases). Germline V CDR1 and CDR2: SGHDN, FVKESK. V dropped 1 base and J dropped 8 bases, with 11 bases sitting between them. The CDR3 has 13 residues.

The V and J genes are TRBV3-1 (or the pseudogene TRBV3-2) and TRBJ2-1; TRBD1 aligns across 11 bases. CDR1 and CDR2 from the germline V gene are LGHDT and YNNKEL (reference sequence). V dropped 4 bases and J dropped 5; count of bases not matched to a gene: 4. The CDR3 has 15 amino acids. The CDR3: CASSPGQGADNEQFF. CDR3 in DNA: TGTGCCAGCAGCCCAGGACAGGGGGCAGACAATGAGCAGTTCTTC.

The chain carries TRBV11-2 and TRBJ1-5; a weak D match, TRBD1 (5 bases). V was trimmed by 1 base and J by 2 bases, leaving 18 bases between them. The germline V gene encodes CDR1 SGHAT and CDR2 FQNNGV. CDR3 length: 18 amino acids. Written as DNA, the CDR3 is TGTGCCAGCAGCTTAGGGGGGGTGGAGGGGATACGCAATCAGCCCCAGCATTTT. As protein: CASSLGGVEGIRNQPQHF.

V gene TRBV25-1 combines with J gene TRBJ2-5; D is possibly TRBD2 (5 bases). The V gene lost 3 bases and the J gene lost 2 bases, with 16 bases spanning the gap. This CDR3 has 16 amino acids. The germline CDR1 and CDR2 sequences are MGHDK and SYGVNS. In DNA, the CDR3 is TGTGCCAGCAGTGAGGGCGGCCGGGGTCCTCAAGAGACCCAGTACTTC. Protein: CASSEGGRGPQETQYF.

A few counts support this clone. This sample includes further DNA sequences coding for the same CDR3. The chain has TRBV29-1 and TRBJ1-1; D unresolved. The V end lost 2 bases, the J end lost 1 base, and 5 bases lay between the germline ends. Germline V gives CDR1 SQVTM, CDR2 ANQGSEA. The CDR3 runs to 12 residues. CDR3 nucleotide sequence: TGCAGCGTTGAACAGGCGAACACTGAAGCTTTCTTT. It translates to CSVEQANTEAFF.

This clone was recorded once. The chain recombines TRBV30 with TRBJ1-1; no reliable D call. Germline V gives CDR1 GTSNPN, CDR2 SVGIG (reference sequence). Trimming stripped 1 base from V and 9 bases from J, with 6 bases between. The CDR3 spans 10 residues. This CDR3 reads CAWSEHQAFF. CDR3 in DNA: TGTGCCTGGAGTGAGCACCAAGCTTTCTTT. Together with reference TRBV30 and TRBJ1-1, the CDR3 gives the full variable domain: SQTIHQWPATLVQPVGSPLSLECTVEGTSNPNLYWYRQAAGRGLQLLFYSVGIGQISSEVPQNLSASRPQDRQFILSSKKLLLSDSGFYLCAWSEHQAFFGQGTRLTVV.

In its sample, this clone was seen once. This chain links TRBV12-3 or TRBV12-4 with TRBJ2-5; tentatively, D is TRBD2 (5 bases). Trimming stripped 6 bases from V and 2 bases from J, with 10 bases between. This CDR3 has 13 residues. DNA for the CDR3: TGTGCCAGCAGCAACGACTATCAAGAGACCCAGTACTTC. This translates into CASSNDYQETQYF.

In DNA form, the CDR3 reads TGTGCCAGCAGCTTGGGGGGGGGCAATCAGCCCCAGCATTTT. Protein: CASSLGGGNQPQHF. This chain uses TRBV7-6 with TRBJ1-5; a weak D match, TRBD1 (5 bases). Per germline, CDR1 SGHVS and CDR2 FNYEAQ. V lost 3 bases and J lost 2, with 8 bases in between. CDR3 length: 14 residues. Filled out from reference TRBV7-6 and TRBJ1-5, the complete variable domain reads GAGVSQSPRYKVTKRGQDVALRCDPISGHVSLYWYRQALGQGPEFLTYFNYEAQQDKSGLPNDRFSAERPEGSISTLTIQRTEQRDSAMYRCASSLGGGNQPQHFGDGTRLSIL.

This rearrangement joins TRBV5-1 to TRBJ2-3, with a possible D match to TRBD1 (5 bases). The CDR3 totals 15 residues. The V and J ends lost 0 bases and 2 bases respectively, with 10 bases between them. Germline V lookup: CDR1 SGHRS, CDR2 YFSETQ. CDR3 coding DNA: TGCGCCAGCAGCTTGGTGGGGCCAACCACAGATACGCAGTATTTT. It encodes CASSLVGPTTDTQYF.

This chain joins TRBV5-1 and TRBJ1-1; 7 nucleotides align to TRBD1. CDR1 SGHRS and CDR2 YFSETQ come from the germline V gene. Trimming removed 5 bases from V and 2 bases from J; junction bases left unmatched: 3. CDR3 length equals 13 residues. CDR3 loop: CASRGTENTEAFF. CDR3 coding DNA: TGCGCCAGCAGGGGGACAGAAAACACTGAAGCTTTCTTT.

The J gene is TRBJ1-1, the V gene TRBV12-5; D is possibly TRBD1 (6 bases). This CDR3 contains 15 residues. V lost 3 bases and J 7 bases, leaving 18 bases between the germline ends. The germline V gene has CDR1 LGHNT and CDR2 FRNRAP. The CDR3 sequence: CASGFGDTGTYEAFF. The DNA for the CDR3 is TGTGCTAGTGGTTTCGGGGACACCGGAACCTATGAAGCTTTCTTT. Filled out from reference TRBV12-5 and TRBJ1-1, the complete variable domain reads DARVTQTPRHKVTEMGQEVTMRCQPILGHNTVFWYRQTMMQGLELLAYFRNRAPLDDSGMPKDRFSAEMPDATLATLKIQPSEPRDSAVYFCASGFGDTGTYEAFFGQGTRLTVV.

In DNA form, the CDR3 reads TGTGCCACCAGTGATCCGTGCGAGCAGTACTTC. Its protein product is CATSDPCEQYF. V is TRBV24-1 and J is TRBJ2-7; D not resolved. Trimming left V 3 bases short and J 6 bases short, with 5 bases between. This CDR3 comprises 11 residues. The germline V gene has CDR1 KGHDR and CDR2 SFDVKD.

The rearrangement joins TRBV5-1 to TRBJ1-5, with no clear D. This CDR3 has 14 amino acids. The V gene lost 0 bases and the J gene lost 7 bases, with 11 bases spanning the gap. Per germline, CDR1 SGHRS and CDR2 YFSETQ. CDR3 bases: TGCGCCAGCAGCTTGGATCCTTCGGGGCAGCCCCAGCATTTT. Protein product: CASSLDPSGQPQHF.

A word on this clone: Other DNA sequences in this specimen translate into the identical CDR3. The chain is built from TRBV7-9 and TRBJ2-5, with D uncertain. CDR1 is SEHNR, CDR2 FQNEAQ, per germline (reference sequence). The CDR3 contains 13 residues. Trimming stripped 1 base from V and 5 bases from J, with 8 bases between. The CDR3 sequence: CASSLGGGETQYF. CDR3 nucleotide sequence: TGTGCCAGCAGCTTAGGAGGTGGGGAGACCCAGTACTTC.

V and J are TRBV10-3 and TRBJ2-1; TRBD1 matches 12 bases. The CDR3 consists of 14 residues. Trimming took 10 bases from V and 8 from J; bases not matched to a gene: 9. Germline CDR1 reads ENHRY; CDR2 reads SYGVKD. Here the CDR3 reads CATTGTGGVDEQFF. The CDR3 DNA is TGTGCCACGACCGGGACAGGGGGCGTGGATGAGCAGTTCTTC.

This sequence joins TRBV15 and TRBJ1-6, with a possible D match to TRBD1 (6 bases). Germline values: CDR1 LNHNV, CDR2 YYDKDF (reference sequence). V dropped 3 bases and J dropped 10 bases, with 13 bases sitting between them. This CDR3 spans 14 amino acids. CDR3 DNA: TGTGCCACCAGCAGTACCTCAGGGGAATCACCCCTCCACTTT. Its protein product is CATSSTSGESPLHF.

The chain uses TRBV10-3 and TRBJ1-2; 7 bases fit TRBD1. Germline V lookup: CDR1 ENHRY, CDR2 SYGVKD. With 10 bases clipped from V and 3 bases from J, the junction kept 5 bases outside the gene matches. There are 12 residues in the CDR3. Here the CDR3 DNA reads TGTGCCAACCAAGACAGGGACTATGGCTACACCTTC. The encoded protein is CANQDRDYGYTF.

This sequence joins TRBV28 and TRBJ2-5; 11 nucleotides match TRBD2. The CDR3 is made up of 13 amino acids. V lost 8 bases to trimming and J lost 5 bases; unmatched junction nucleotides: 4. Germline CDR1 reads MDHEN; CDR2 reads SYDVKM. DNA for the CDR3: TGTGCCAGCGCTAGCGGGGGGAGGGAGACCCAGTACTTC. Amino acids: CASASGGRETQYF.